This TCR beta chain originates from a study of T cell responses to AZD1222 COVID-19 vaccine. Study-level points and caveats: Regions 160-218 and 743-854 dominated among vaccine-associated CD4 TCRs spanning spike. Clonal diversity was possibly underestimated; the donors were predominantly white British and more often female. Every sample of the repertoires postdated the peak T cell response.

CDR1 and CDR2 (germline): MNHEY, SVGEGT. The CDR3 is made up of 15 amino acids. The V and J ends lost 1 base and 6 bases respectively, with 15 bases between them. As to this clone: Its antigen remains unidentified.

Method: immunoSEQ multiplex PCR; TCRdb's copy keeps in-frame clones and lacks some. The table has 70,000 to 95,000 clones, around 92% seen once; the top ten hold 2.8%. Sequences were derived from peripheral blood, sampled on day 0 of MenACWY control vaccination. This TCR derives from an adult in good health. This chain uses TRBV6-2 or TRBV6-3 with TRBJ1-2, with D perhaps TRBD1 (6 bases). The CDR3 sequence: CASSYFGQTIDGYTF. As DNA, the CDR3 is TGTGCCAGCAGTTACTTTGGACAGACGATCGATGGCTACACCTTC.